The sequence of this T cell receptor (beta chain) was determined in a study of CD4+ T cells in melanoma. For this clone: Its antigen is unknown.

The V end lost 8 bases, the J end lost 2 bases, and 13 bases lay between the germline ends. Per the germline V gene, CDR1 is SQVTM and CDR2 is ANQGSEA. CDR3 length: 13 amino acids. Sequencing was performed with immunoSEQ multiplex PCR; in TCRdb, only in-frame clones are kept and a portion is missing. The sample lists around 13,000 clones, 68% occurring once. Study-wide results and caveats: Neoantigen-specific CD4+ T cells in melanoma reportedly had diverse differentiation states. CD8+ T cell, macrophage and B cell function reportedly correlated with neoantigen-specific CD4+ T cells.

The TCR sequence derives from a human donor with melanoma. The rearrangement uses TRBV29-1 and TRBJ2-4; D unresolved. Sequencing was carried out using cells from a culture (not recorded whether cultured in vitro). The CDR3 bases are TGCAGCCTCCCACTGGATACCAAAAACATTCAGTACTTC. Amino acids: CSLPLDTKNIQYF.